This T cell receptor (beta chain) was recovered during a study of T cell responses to AZD1222 COVID-19 vaccine. Concerning this clone itself: What it binds is not known.

Germline lookup yields CDR1 SNHLY and CDR2 FYNNEI. The V end lost 6 bases, the J end lost 5 bases, and 20 bases lay between the germline ends. CDR3 length: 15 residues. The method was immunoSEQ multiplex PCR; TCRdb's version includes in-frame clones alone and lacks a portion of them. The table includes around 60,000 clones, just over 90% detected once. Study-wide results and caveats: Compared with day 0, the breadth and depth of the Spike-specific TCR repertoire rose significantly after two doses of AZD1222.

V is TRBV2 and J is TRBJ2-7, with D perhaps matching TRBD2 (7 bases). This sample comprised peripheral blood, obtained 28 days after the second dose of the MenACWY control vaccine. This clonotype was obtained from an adult who received the MenACWY meningococcal vaccine as a control. The CDR3 coding sequence is TGTGCCAGCAGGGGGGCCCTGGGGGGGTCCCACGAGCAGTACTTC. Amino acids: CASRGALGGSHEQYF.